The clone carrying this TCR beta chain was counted many times. The record originates from a study of blood T cell repertoires in COVID-19. The age range of participants was about 18 to 100 years, with residence in about two dozen US areas. Allocation to cohorts depended on clinical history reported by the participants. What the recovered Cohort 3 donors had was two negative PCRs, clearance, or symptom resolution. How the authors handled the data: Reference gene primer amplification gave nucleated cell count estimates. This table comes from immunoSEQ multiplex PCR, and its TCRdb copy is limited to in-frame clones, with some not included. V, J and clone size derive from that table, while D and trimming were established from the DNA sequence. Among 110,000 to 150,000 clones listed, 85% were seen once. The J segment lost 3 bases and the V segment lost 1 base, leaving 3 bases of the junction unmatched. Germline V gene data show CDR1 as LGHDT and CDR2 as YNNKEL (reference sequence). This CDR3 has 16 amino acids.

The sequencing sample was made of PBMCs or T cells enriched from blood (not recorded which). The chain uses TRBV3-1 (or the pseudogene TRBV3-2) and TRBJ2-1; 10 positions agree with TRBD2. This clonotype was sampled from a woman in her 40s who had recovered from COVID-19. The CDR3 DNA follows: TGTGCCAGCAGCCAAGGGAGCGGGGGGGGCTACAATGAGCAGTTCTTC. Protein: CASSQGSGGGYNEQFF.